The rows below give T cell receptor beta chains drawn from one sample of a study of blood T cell repertoires in COVID-19. Clones were sequenced by immunoSEQ multiplex PCR, and TCRdb holds only the in-frame ones, with some missing. The sample has 250,000 or so clones, 88% seen once. What was sequenced was PBMCs or T cells enriched from blood (not recorded which). The receptor source for this set is a woman aged 40-49 years who had been exposed to COVID-19. The conserved cysteine and the conserved F or W are not part of the CDR3 here. Clone size is stated in some rows and not others, as once, few, many or a class when expanded.

V: TRBV14; size: -; CDR3: ASSQGGVDTQY
V: TRBV5-1; size: -; CDR3: ASSRVGGPEGGYT
V: TRBV4-3; size: few; CDR3: ASSQEGPYYGYT
V: TRBV28; size: -; CDR3: ASSSGDRVWSYNSPLH
V: TRBV30; size: -; CDR3: AWSQESLPDTQY
V: TRBV18; size: -; CDR3: ASSPLQGDNYGYT
V: TRBV14; size: -; CDR3: ASSQEVRAGGLSDTQY
V: TRBV11-3; size: once; CDR3: ASSLENPFIDTQY
V: TRBV5-1; size: -; CDR3: ASSFQGGATEAF
V: TRBV7-9; size: -; CDR3: ASSLGRTGKEKLF
V: TRBV30; size: once; CDR3: AWDIGGATEAF
V: TRBV7-2; size: -; CDR3: ASSSARQGSRYGYT
V: TRBV5-1; size: -; CDR3: ASSMGQGDQETQY
V: TRBV2; size: -; CDR3: ASSKRGSGELF
V: TRBV28; size: -; CDR3: ASSFAGVGPQH
V: TRBV11-2; size: -; CDR3: ASSPDRDTEAF
V: TRBV19; size: -; CDR3: ASSWGVSTGELF
V: TRBV12-5; size: -; CDR3: ASTLGVYQETQY
V: TRBV2; size: -; CDR3: ASSEQGWDEQF
V: TRBV7-3; size: -; CDR3: ASSFSRKPSDQPQH
V: TRBV6-5; size: few; CDR3: ASSRRDSVYEQY
V: TRBV7-9; size: -; CDR3: ASSLGLAAYNEQF
V: TRBV28; size: -; CDR3: ASSLYPGGAGGYT
V: TRBV24-1; size: -; CDR3: ATSDVQVSGNEKLF
V: TRBV7-9; size: -; CDR3: AVADGMSSYNSPLH
V: TRBV5-4; size: -; CDR3: ASSLFGGVTKNIQY
V: TRBV3-1/TRBV3-2; size: -; CDR3: ASSQETSFSRTDTQY
V: TRBV5-4; size: few; CDR3: ASSLVGTGGEKLF
V: TRBV9; size: -; CDR3: ASSARADFATNEKLF
V: TRBV7-8; size: -; CDR3: ASSVGTAPRGELF
V: TRBV19; size: -; CDR3: ASSIEDRGAQH
V: TRBV5-4; size: -; CDR3: ASSLQGSYGYT
V: TRBV9; size: -; CDR3: ASSAEGGPYNEQF
V: TRBV24-1; size: few; CDR3: ATSGWDTEAF
V: TRBV7-9; size: once; CDR3: ASSWDLDRVDPDTQY